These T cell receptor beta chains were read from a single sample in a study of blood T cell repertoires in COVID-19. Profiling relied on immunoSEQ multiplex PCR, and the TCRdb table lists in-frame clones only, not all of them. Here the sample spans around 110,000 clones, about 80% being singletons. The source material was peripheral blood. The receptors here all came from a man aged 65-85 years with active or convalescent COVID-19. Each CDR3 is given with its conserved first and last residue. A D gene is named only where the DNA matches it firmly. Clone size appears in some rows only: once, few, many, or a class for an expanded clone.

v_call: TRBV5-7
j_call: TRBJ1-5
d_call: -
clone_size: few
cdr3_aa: CASSAPKGTSRGNQPQHF
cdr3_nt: TGTGCCAGCAGCGCCCCTAAAGGGACATCCCGGGGCAATCAGCCCCAGCATTTT

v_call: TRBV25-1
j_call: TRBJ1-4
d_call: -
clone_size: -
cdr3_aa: CASSEPGRSNEKLFF
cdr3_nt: TGTGCCAGCAGTGAACCTGGCAGGTCTAATGAAAAACTGTTTTTT

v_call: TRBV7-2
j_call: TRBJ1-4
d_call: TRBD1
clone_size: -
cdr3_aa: CASSQTGVGEKLFF
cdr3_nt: TGTGCCAGCAGCCAGACAGGGGTTGGCGAAAAACTGTTTTTT

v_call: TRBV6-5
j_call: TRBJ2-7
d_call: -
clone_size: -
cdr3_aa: CASQTRYEQYF
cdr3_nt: TGTGCCAGTCAGACTCGCTACGAGCAGTACTTC

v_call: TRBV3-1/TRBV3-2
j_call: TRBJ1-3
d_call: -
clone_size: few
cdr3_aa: CASSQAVRLNRNTIYF
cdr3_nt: TGTGCCAGCAGCCAAGCAGTCAGGCTGAATAGAAACACCATATATTTT

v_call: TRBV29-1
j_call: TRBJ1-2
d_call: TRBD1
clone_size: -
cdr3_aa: CSVATGADYGYTF
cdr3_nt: TGCAGCGTCGCAACAGGGGCAGACTATGGCTACACCTTC

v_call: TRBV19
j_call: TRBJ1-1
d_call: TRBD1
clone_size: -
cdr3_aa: CASSMGKGAGTEAFF
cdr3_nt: TGTGCCAGTAGTATGGGAAAGGGGGCAGGGACTGAAGCTTTCTTT

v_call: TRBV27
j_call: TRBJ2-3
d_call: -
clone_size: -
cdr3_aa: CASSHFTGLTDTQYF
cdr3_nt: TGTGCCAGCAGTCATTTCACAGGGCTCACAGATACGCAGTATTTT

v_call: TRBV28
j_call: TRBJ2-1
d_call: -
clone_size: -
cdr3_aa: CVSSLGGTTYNEQFF
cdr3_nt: TGTGTCAGCAGTTTAGGAGGAACCACCTACAATGAGCAGTTCTTC

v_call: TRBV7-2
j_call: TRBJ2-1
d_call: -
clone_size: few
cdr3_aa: CASSLLRNEQFF
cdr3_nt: TGTGCCAGCAGCTTACTGAGGAATGAGCAGTTCTTC

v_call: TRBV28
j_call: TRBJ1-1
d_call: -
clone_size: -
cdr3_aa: CASSYPLGGGTEAFF
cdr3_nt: TGTGCCAGCAGTTACCCCTTGGGAGGGGGGACTGAAGCTTTCTTT

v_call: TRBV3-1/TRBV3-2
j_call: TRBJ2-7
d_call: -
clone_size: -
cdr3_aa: CASSQRSYEQYF
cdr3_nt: TGTGCCAGCAGCCAACGGAGTTACGAGCAGTACTTC

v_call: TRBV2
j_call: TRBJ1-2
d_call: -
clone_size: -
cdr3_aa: CASSSSLNYGYTF
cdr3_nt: TGTGCCAGCAGCTCTAGCCTAAACTATGGCTACACCTTC

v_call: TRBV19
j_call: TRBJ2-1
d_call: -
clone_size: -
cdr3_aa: CASSPNLRPVEQFF
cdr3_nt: TGTGCCAGTAGTCCTAACCTCCGCCCGGTTGAGCAGTTCTTC

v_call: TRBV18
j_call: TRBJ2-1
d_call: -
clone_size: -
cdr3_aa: CASSPLAQAATGNEQFF
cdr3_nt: TGTGCCAGCTCACCACTCGCCCAGGCCGCTACTGGCAATGAGCAGTTCTTC

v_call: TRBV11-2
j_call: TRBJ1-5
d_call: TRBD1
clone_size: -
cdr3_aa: CASSLGSGGVQPQHF
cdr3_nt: TGTGCCAGCAGCTTAGGTTCAGGGGGCGTGCAGCCCCAGCATTTT

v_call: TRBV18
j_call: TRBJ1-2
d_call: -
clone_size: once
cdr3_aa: CASSTTGDGYTF
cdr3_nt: TGTGCCAGCTCGACCACCGGGGATGGCTACACCTTC

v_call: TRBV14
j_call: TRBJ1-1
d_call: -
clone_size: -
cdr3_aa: CASSLTGAPNTEAFF
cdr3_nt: TGTGCCAGCAGCCTTACAGGCGCGCCGAACACTGAAGCTTTCTTT

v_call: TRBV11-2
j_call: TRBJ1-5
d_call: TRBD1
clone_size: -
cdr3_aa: CASSLDWTGRQPQHF
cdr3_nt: TGTGCCAGCAGCTTAGATTGGACAGGCCGTCAGCCCCAGCATTTT

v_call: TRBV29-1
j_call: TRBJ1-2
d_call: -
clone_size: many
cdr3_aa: CSVDTGLGTYYGYTF
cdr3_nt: TGCAGCGTTGATACCGGACTCGGGACATACTATGGCTACACCTTC

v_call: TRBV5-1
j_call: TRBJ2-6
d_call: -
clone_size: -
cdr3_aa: CASSLGPGLGGANVLTF
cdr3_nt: TGCGCCAGCAGCTTGGGCCCGGGTTTGGGTGGGGCCAACGTCCTGACTTTC

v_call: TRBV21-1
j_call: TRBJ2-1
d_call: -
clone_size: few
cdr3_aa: CASSTTVPSYNEQFF
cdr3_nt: TGTGCCAGCAGCACTACGGTGCCCTCCTACAATGAGCAGTTCTTC

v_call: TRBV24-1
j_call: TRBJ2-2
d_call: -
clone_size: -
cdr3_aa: CATKSSVDTGELFF
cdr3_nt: TGTGCCACCAAGTCATCAGTGGACACCGGGGAGCTGTTTTTT

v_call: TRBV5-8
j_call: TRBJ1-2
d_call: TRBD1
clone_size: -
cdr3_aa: CASRKDRADGYTF
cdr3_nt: TGTGCCAGCAGAAAGGACAGGGCCGATGGCTACACCTTC

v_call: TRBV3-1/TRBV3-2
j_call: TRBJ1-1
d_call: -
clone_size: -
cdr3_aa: CASSQGAYTEAFF
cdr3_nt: TGTGCCAGCAGCCAAGGGGCTTACACTGAAGCTTTCTTT

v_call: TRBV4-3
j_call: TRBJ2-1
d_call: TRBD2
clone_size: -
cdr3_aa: CASSRYPLGAGGIPVEQFF
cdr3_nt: TGCGCCAGCAGCCGCTATCCTCTAGGAGCGGGGGGAATACCCGTAGAGCAGTTCTTC

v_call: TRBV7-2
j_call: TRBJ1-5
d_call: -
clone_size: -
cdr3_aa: CASSSTGTVWQPQHF
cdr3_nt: TGTGCCAGCAGCTCCACCGGGACTGTATGGCAGCCCCAGCATTTT

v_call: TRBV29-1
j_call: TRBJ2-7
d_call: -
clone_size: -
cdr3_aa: CSASTGQYYEQYF
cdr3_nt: TGCAGCGCCTCAACAGGACAATACTACGAGCAGTACTTC

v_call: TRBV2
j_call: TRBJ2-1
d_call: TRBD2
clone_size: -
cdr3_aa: CASSGGGLAGVEEQFF
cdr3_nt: TGTGCCAGCAGTGGGGGGGGACTAGCGGGAGTAGAGGAGCAGTTCTTC

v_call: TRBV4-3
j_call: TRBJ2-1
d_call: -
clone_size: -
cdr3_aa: CASSQDRAVGEQFF
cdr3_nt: TGCGCCAGCAGCCAAGACAGGGCCGTCGGAGAGCAGTTCTTC

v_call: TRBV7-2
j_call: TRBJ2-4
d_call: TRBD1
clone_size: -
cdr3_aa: CASSFHAGTGNLAKNIQYF
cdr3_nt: TGTGCCAGCAGTTTCCATGCCGGGACAGGAAACCTAGCCAAAAACATTCAGTACTTC

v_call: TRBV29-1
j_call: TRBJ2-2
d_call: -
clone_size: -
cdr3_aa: CSAGTGIGNTGELFF
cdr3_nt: TGCAGCGCCGGAACAGGGATCGGGAACACCGGGGAGCTGTTTTTT